Each of the 29 T cell receptor beta chains below was sequenced from the same sample in a study of breast tumors, draining lymph nodes, adjacent tissues. TCRdb reanalysed the multiplex PCR reads using MiXCR and keeps one entry per CDR3 protein. Of fewer than 200,000 distinct CDR3 sequences listed, about 30% are singletons. Breast cancer patients provided tissue from their axillary draining lymph nodes. Source material: axillary lymph node tissue. Receptors originate from a female donor with breast cancer. Some clones in this sample may be carry-over from other donors' samples.

This rearrangement joins TRBV5-4 to TRBJ2-7; 8 nucleotides line up with TRBD1. The CDR3 has 13 amino acids. Trimming took 3 bases from V and 5 from J; bases not matched to a gene: 4. The germline V gene has CDR1 SGHNT and CDR2 YYREEE (reference sequence). The chain's CDR3 is CASSSGTGHEQYF. CDR3 coding DNA: TGTGCCAGCAGCTCGGGGACAGGCCACGAGCAGTACTTC.

Many counts were recorded for this clonotype. This chain uses TRBV5-1 with TRBJ2-5; 8 positions match TRBD1. The CDR3 is 15 residues long. In germline, CDR1 is SGHRS, CDR2 YFSETQ. V was clipped by 1 base and J by 4 bases; unmatched bases: 6. CDR3 sequence reads: CASSLSTGTGETQYF. Written as DNA, the CDR3 is TGCGCCAGCAGCTTGTCCACAGGGACAGGAGAGACCCAGTACTTC. The full variable domain, with the rest looked up from reference TRBV5-1 and TRBJ2-5, is KAGVTQTPRYLIKTRGQQVTLSCSPISGHRSVSWYQQTPGQGLQFLFEYFSETQRNKGNFPGRFSGRQFSNSRSEMNVSTLELGDSALYLCASSLSTGTGETQYFGPGTRLLVL.

This clonotype was observed at least ten times. This chain connects TRBV5-8 to TRBJ2-3; 8 bases agree with TRBD2. CDR1 is SGHTS and CDR2 is YDEGEE in the germline V gene. This CDR3 contains 14 residues. Losses at the gene ends were 1 base for V and 5 bases for J; bases not matched to a gene: 3. The chain's CDR3 is CASSLPGGQDTQYF. Written as DNA, the CDR3 is TGTGCCAGCAGCTTGCCGGGGGGGCAAGATACGCAGTATTTT.

In the case of this clonotype: In this CDR3 the conserved last residue, phenylalanine or tryptophan, is missing, so a read error is likely. It is unclear where the CDR3 begins or ends on the DNA, so no DNA is shown, and the CDR3 is as TCRdb lists it. The chain is built from TRBV7-2 and TRBJ1-6. The length of the CDR3 is 13 amino acids, counting both ends. The V gene's germline CDR1 is SGHTA and CDR2 FQGNSA. The CDR3 here is CASSLLDYSPLRS.

To note about this clonotype: A much larger clone is a single base away; this may be a read error. V usage is TRBV5-6 and J usage is TRBJ1-5, with a possible D match to TRBD1 (5 bases). V was cut by 2 bases and J by 4 bases, with 16 bases left in between. CDR1 is SGHDT, CDR2 YYEEEE, per germline. CDR3 size: 16 residues. CDR3 loop: CASSFTGPGGNQPQHF. DNA of the CDR3: TGTGCCAGCAGCTTTACCGGACCGGGGGGGAATCAGCCCCAGCATTTT.

Turning to this clonotype: Relative to the germline gene, one junction end is altered; a read error may explain this. J is TRBJ2-1 and V is TRBV5-4; 11 bases line up with TRBD2. This CDR3 spans 15 amino acids. Looked up from germline, CDR1 is SGHNT and CDR2 is YYREEE (reference sequence). The CDR3 reads CANSLSSGRANEQSF. In DNA, the CDR3 is TGTGCCAACAGCTTGAGTAGCGGGAGGGCCAATGAGCAGTCCTTC.

The J gene is TRBJ2-5, the V gene TRBV7-2; D is possibly TRBD1 (6 bases). The CDR3 totals 15 residues. Between the trimmed V and J ends, which lost 6 bases and 5 bases, there was a span of 19 bases. CDR1 and CDR2 (germline): SGHTA, FQGNSA. The CDR3 nucleotides are TGTGCCAGCAGTGCTCCAGGGGCCGCCTATGAGACCCAGTACTTC. Translating it yields CASSAPGAAYETQYF.

Points on this clonotype: A read error may be the cause here, since a much bigger clone is one base away. The V gene is TRBV7-2, the J gene TRBJ2-5; 9 nucleotides align to TRBD2. The CDR3 is 15 amino acids. Germline-derived CDR1 and CDR2 are SGHTA and FQGNSA. CDR3 in amino acids: CASSLTAGGQETQHF. The CDR3 nucleotides are TGTGCCAGCAGCTTAACAGCGGGGGGACAAGAGACCCAGCACTTC.

This chain joins TRBV7-8 and TRBJ2-1; the D gene is possibly TRBD2 (6 bases). Germline CDR1 SGHVS, CDR2 FQNEAQ. This CDR3 contains 14 residues. The germline V and J ends were trimmed by 1 base and 2 bases, with 6 bases remaining between them. The CDR3 reads CASSLVAAYNEQFF. The CDR3 nucleotides are TGTGCCAGCAGCTTAGTAGCGGCCTACAATGAGCAGTTCTTC.

For this clonotype: This sequence may be a read error, since a much larger clone differs from it by one base. This rearrangement joins TRBV6-5 to TRBJ1-2, with D unresolved. V was shortened by 2 bases and J by 4 bases, with 8 bases between the two germline ends. CDR1 is MNHEY, CDR2 SVGAGI, per germline. The CDR3 loop spans 13 amino acids. The CDR3: CASSYGQVYGYTF. In nucleotides, the CDR3 is TGTGCCAGCAGTTACGGGCAGGTCTATGGCTACACCTTC.

This clonotype was recorded at least ten times. The CDR3 loop reads CASSPSRGATNEKLFF. The CDR3, as DNA: TGTGCCAGCAGCCCCAGTCGGGGGGCAACTAATGAAAAACTGTTTTTT. This chain joins TRBV7-8 and TRBJ1-4; TRBD1 might be the D (5 bases). This CDR3 is built from 16 residues. Between the trimmed V and J ends, which lost 5 bases and 0 bases, there was a span of 13 bases. In germline, CDR1 is SGHVS, CDR2 FQNEAQ.

This clonotype showed up many times. This CDR3 reads CASNEGGPGYNEQFF. The CDR3 bases are TGTGCCAGCAACGAAGGGGGCCCTGGGTACAATGAGCAGTTCTTC. The genes are TRBV5-6 and TRBJ2-1, with 7 bases that match TRBD1. V was clipped by 6 bases and J by 4 bases; unmatched bases: 10. The CDR3 runs 15 residues. The germline CDR1 and CDR2 sequences are SGHDT and YYEEEE.

This rearrangement joins TRBV7-9 to TRBJ1-2, with D perhaps matching TRBD1 (5 bases). Trimming removed 5 bases at V and 4 bases at J, with 14 bases between. CDR1 is SEHNR and CDR2 is FQNEAQ in the germline V gene (reference sequence). CDR3 length: 14 residues. The CDR3 is CASSTWNRLYGYTF. The CDR3 DNA follows: TGTGCCAGCAGCACGTGGAACAGGCTCTATGGCTACACCTTC. The complete variable domain, with remaining parts taken from reference TRBV7-9 and TRBJ1-2, reads DTGVSQNPRHKITKRGQNVTFRCDPISEHNRLYWYRQTLGQGPEFLTYFQNEAQLEKSRLLSDRFSAERPKGSFSTLEIQRTEQGDSAMYLCASSTWNRLYGYTFGSGTRLTVV.

The chain joins TRBV27 to TRBJ2-7; D gene unclear. V gave up 1 base and J gave up 1 base, with 11 bases separating them. The V gene's germline CDR1 is MNHEY and CDR2 SMNVEV (reference sequence). The CDR3 has 15 amino acids. CDR3 DNA sequence: TGTGCCAGCAGTTTATACGGGCGCGGTTCCTACGAGCAGTACTTC. This codes for CASSLYGRGSYEQYF.

In its sample, this clonotype was seen many times. The V and J genes are TRBV27 and TRBJ1-4, with D uncertain. V lost 5 bases, J lost 7 bases, and 11 bases lay in between. CDR3 length equals 13 residues. From germline, CDR1 is MNHEY and CDR2 SMNVEV (reference sequence). The CDR3 coding sequence is TGTGCCAGCAGTCCTCTTGAGGGTGAAAAACTGTTTTTT. It codes for CASSPLEGEKLFF. The full variable domain, rest sourced from reference TRBV27 and TRBJ1-4, is EAQVTQNPRYLITVTGKKLTVTCSQNMNHEYMSWYRQDPGLGLRQIYYSMNVEVTDKGDVPEGYKVSRKEKRNFPLILESPSPNQTSLYFCASSPLEGEKLFFGSGTQLSVL.

This clonotype was seen at least ten times. The rearrangement uses TRBV3-1 and TRBJ2-2; D could derive from TRBD1 or TRBD2 (5 bases each). Trimming removed 3 bases at V and 3 bases at J, with 14 bases between. In germline, CDR1 is LGHDT, CDR2 YNNKEL (reference sequence). The CDR3 is made up of 16 amino acids. The CDR3 nucleotides are TGTGCCAGCAGCCAGTGGGGGAGTAAGGACACCGGGGAGCTGTTTTTT. Protein product: CASSQWGSKDTGELFF.

This chain links TRBV7-8 with TRBJ1-4; D is unresolved. The CDR3 contains 14 residues. Trimming cost V 5 bases and J 2 bases, with 9 bases left between them. From germline, CDR1 is SGHVS and CDR2 FQNEAQ. The CDR3 region is CASSPLSTNEKLFF. The CDR3 DNA follows: TGTGCCAGCAGCCCCCTATCGACTAATGAAAAACTGTTTTTT.

This clonotype was found many times. The chain carries TRBV24-1 and TRBJ2-1, with 7 bases aligning to TRBD1. The germline V gene encodes CDR1 KGHDR and CDR2 SFDVKD. The CDR3 has 15 residues. The V gene end was trimmed by 3 bases and the J gene end by 4 bases; junction bases not matched to a gene: 5. The CDR3 loop is CATSDTRQGYNEQFF. Written as DNA, the CDR3 is TGTGCCACCAGTGATACCAGACAGGGTTACAATGAGCAGTTCTTC.

The V gene is TRBV29-1, the J gene TRBJ2-1, with TRBD2 identical over 7 bases. V lost 8 bases to trimming and J lost 0 bases; unmatched junction nucleotides: 4. The CDR3 is 13 amino acids. Germline CDR1 reads SQVTM; CDR2 reads ANQGSEA. The CDR3 nucleotides are TGCAGCATACTAGCGTACTCCTACAATGAGCAGTTCTTC. Residues: CSILAYSYNEQFF.

This clonotype was recorded many times. The CDR3 loop reads CASSLLGRSYEQYF. CDR3 in DNA: TGTGCCAGCAGCTTACTAGGGAGGTCCTACGAGCAGTACTTC. The chain couples TRBV7-2 to TRBJ2-7; D might be TRBD2 (6 bases). V lost 2 bases to trimming and J lost 1 base, with 9 bases between them. The CDR3 runs to 14 residues. Germline V gene data show CDR1 as SGHTA and CDR2 as FQGNSA.

This clonotype has more than one count but fewer than ten. The chain couples TRBV5-1 to TRBJ2-5, with TRBD2 identical over 8 bases. This CDR3 is built from 15 residues. Germline V gene sequence: CDR1 SGHRS, CDR2 YFSETQ. J gave up 3 bases and V 5 bases, and 9 bases lay outside the gene matches. CDR3 protein: CASRRRGGGEETQYF. CDR3 DNA: TGCGCCAGCAGGAGACGGGGGGGGGGTGAAGAGACCCAGTACTTC.

This clonotype was seen at least ten times. J is TRBJ1-5 and V is TRBV6-2 or TRBV6-3; D is unresolved. V shed 7 bases and J shed 0 bases, with 7 bases lying between them. Germline V gene data show CDR1 as MNHEY and CDR2 as SVGEGT. The CDR3 covers 13 residues. The CDR3 DNA follows: TGTGCCAGCACCCGTCCTAGCAATCAGCCCCAGCATTTT. Its translation: CASTRPSNQPQHF.

The rearrangement links TRBV5-1 to TRBJ2-1; D gene unclear. The CDR3 is 13 amino acids. Germline lookup yields CDR1 SGHRS and CDR2 YFSETQ. V lost 4 bases, J lost 7 bases, and 12 bases lay in between. The CDR3 nucleotides are TGCGCCAGCAGCCCGTCGTTCGTAAATGAGCAGTTCTTC. It encodes CASSPSFVNEQFF.

In its sample, this clonotype was seen many times. J is TRBJ2-1 and V is TRBV5-1; D is unclear. Germline CDR1 is SGHRS and CDR2 is YFSETQ. V lost 1 base to trimming and J lost 3 bases, with 11 bases between them. The CDR3 totals 15 residues. In DNA, the CDR3 is TGCGCCAGCAGCTTGAATAGGGCTGTCTACAATGAGCAGTTCTTC. Its translation: CASSLNRAVYNEQFF. The variable domain in full, with the rest retrieved from reference TRBV5-1 and TRBJ2-1, is KAGVTQTPRYLIKTRGQQVTLSCSPISGHRSVSWYQQTPGQGLQFLFEYFSETQRNKGNFPGRFSGRQFSNSRSEMNVSTLELGDSALYLCASSLNRAVYNEQFFGPGTRLTVL.

This clonotype was counted many times. V and J are TRBV20-1 and TRBJ2-1; a possible D gene is TRBD2 (6 bases). In germline, CDR1 is DFQATT, CDR2 SNEGSKA (reference sequence). This CDR3 comprises 15 residues. The germline V and J ends were trimmed by 0 bases and 9 bases, with 18 bases remaining between them. CDR3 sequence: CSARETRSSTREQFF. In DNA form, the CDR3 reads TGCAGTGCTAGAGAGACTAGGAGTTCAACTCGTGAGCAGTTCTTC.

This clonotype appeared a few times. Just one base apart from a much larger clone, this may be a read error. This rearrangement joins TRBV6-6 to TRBJ2-7, with D unclear. Germline values: CDR1 MNHNY, CDR2 SVGAGI (reference sequence). Trimming took 5 bases from V and 1 from J, leaving 18 bases between them. The CDR3 extends over 16 amino acids. CDR3 nucleotides: TGTGCCAGCAGTCCTGAAGGGCTACCTAAATCCTACGAGCAGTACTTC. Its translation is CASSPEGLPKSYEQYF.

V usage is TRBV15 and J usage is TRBJ2-3, with 9 bases that match TRBD2. The CDR3 runs 17 residues. CDR1 is LNHNV, CDR2 YYDKDF, per germline (reference sequence). J gave up 0 bases and V 5 bases, and 9 bases lay outside the gene matches. CDR3 DNA sequence: TGTGCCACCAGCCCGTCTAGCGGGGAGAGCAGCACAGATACGCAGTATTTT. Protein: CATSPSSGESSTDTQYF.

There are many counts of this clonotype. V is TRBV6-2 or TRBV6-3 and J is TRBJ2-7, with TRBD2 matching over 9 bases. The CDR3 extends over 15 amino acids. V gave up 2 bases and J gave up 0 bases; unmatched junction bases: 2. The germline CDR1 and CDR2 sequences are MNHEY and SVGEGT. The chain's CDR3 is CASSYVAGASYEQYF. The CDR3 bases are TGTGCCAGCAGTTACGTAGCGGGAGCCTCCTACGAGCAGTACTTC.

This rearrangement joins TRBV5-5 to TRBJ2-4; unclear D gene. Germline V gives CDR1 SGHKS, CDR2 YYEKEE (reference sequence). The ends were cut back, 5 bases at V and 0 bases at J, with 12 bases in the middle. CDR3 length: 15 amino acids. DNA for the CDR3: TGTGCCAGCAGAGCATTGGATCTAGCCAAAAACATTCAGTACTTC. Translated, it gives CASRALDLAKNIQYF.